Listed below are T cell receptor beta chains from one sample, sequenced in a study of early T cells in non-severe SARS-CoV-2 infection. TCRdb used MiXCR to reprocess the 5' RACE reads, holding one entry per CDR3 protein. The sample includes 35,000 to 45,000 distinct CDR3 sequences, around 8% of them seen just once. The material was whole blood, obtained at baseline. The receptors originated from an adult who was a healthcare worker with PCR-confirmed SARS-CoV-2 infection or an uninfected control (not recorded which). Each CDR3 is given without its conserved first and last residue. Fields, in order: clone size, D gene, V gene, CDR3 protein. D genes are given only for firm matches. Sizes are listed as how often the clone was seen (once, few, many) or a class if it is expanded.

clone size: many; D gene: TRBD1; V gene: TRBV28; CDR3 protein: ASSAHRDRVKFTEAF
clone size: many; D gene: -; V gene: TRBV9; CDR3 protein: ASSVGTVSTDTQY
clone size: many; D gene: -; V gene: TRBV2; CDR3 protein: ASSEGRSSNQPQH
clone size: many; D gene: -; V gene: TRBV2; CDR3 protein: ASRDNGYYGYT
clone size: many; D gene: -; V gene: TRBV6-5; CDR3 protein: ASSPRHSSGANVLT
clone size: many; D gene: TRBD1; V gene: TRBV6-5; CDR3 protein: ASSSQGARGNTIY
clone size: few; D gene: TRBD2; V gene: TRBV5-1; CDR3 protein: ASSKTSGVHNEQF
clone size: few; D gene: -; V gene: TRBV12-3/TRBV12-4; CDR3 protein: ASSQGIGNTIY
clone size: many; D gene: -; V gene: TRBV3-1; CDR3 protein: ASSLNGEGELF
clone size: many; D gene: -; V gene: TRBV2; CDR3 protein: ASTPDSGELF